This entry is about one T cell receptor (beta chain). The source of the sample is a study of OX40 agonist ivuxolimab in advanced cancers. Libraries were prepared by immunoSEQ multiplex PCR; TCRdb keeps only in-frame clonotypes and omits some of them. The sample records 84,000 or so clones, 85% to 95% being singletons. CDR1 and CDR2 from the germline V gene are SGHTA and FQGNSA. V lost 1 base and J lost 0, with 14 bases in between. This CDR3 has 17 residues. The sequencing used CD4+ or CD8+ T cells sorted from blood, collected in a trial of the OX40 agonist ivuxolimab. The chain has TRBV7-2 and TRBJ2-3, with unresolved D. This clonotype was obtained from an adult with an advanced solid tumor such as melanoma, head and neck, liver or kidney cancer. The CDR3 DNA is TGTGCCAGCAGCTTAGAACCTGGGTTCTCTAGCACAGATACGCAGTATTTT. It specifies CASSLEPGFSSTDTQYF.